These T cell receptor beta chains were read from a single sample in a study of T cells after yellow fever vaccination. TCRdb independently ran MiXCR on the 5' RACE reads; one entry per CDR3 protein. The table lists over 110,000 distinct CDR3 sequences, over 7% of them singletons, with less than 0.95% in the top ten. This sample comprised CD4+ T cells sorted from PBMCs, obtained 5 days after the yellow fever booster vaccination. These receptors were obtained from a man younger than 45 who received the YFV17D yellow fever vaccine. CDR3s include the opening cysteine and the closing phenylalanine or tryptophan. A D gene is named only where the DNA matches it firmly. The size field is filled for only some rows; it gives once, few, many or a size class.

many	TRBV4-3	TRBJ2-1	-	TGCGCCAGCAGCCAAGATTTAAAGGGACAGCAGTTCTTC	CASSQDLKGQQFF
many	TRBV18	TRBJ2-3	-	TGTGCCAGCTCTCTTCGCTCATCAGATACGCAGTATTTT	CASSLRSSDTQYF
few	TRBV27	TRBJ2-6	-	TGTGCCAGCAGTCCAGGGAGAGTGGTCTCTGGGGCCAACGTCCTGACTTTC	CASSPGRVVSGANVLTF
many	TRBV7-9	TRBJ2-1	TRBD2	TGTGCCAGCAGCTTGGCACCGGGACTAGCGGGAGGGGGGAACAATGAGCAGTTCTTC	CASSLAPGLAGGGNNEQFF
many	TRBV27	TRBJ2-4	-	TGTGCCAGCAGTTTATCAACCGGAAACATTCAGTACTTC	CASSLSTGNIQYF
few	TRBV18	TRBJ2-3	TRBD2	TGTGCCTGCTCGACTAGCCTCACAGATACGCAGTATTTT	CACSTSLTDTQYF
many	TRBV18	TRBJ2-4	TRBD2	TGTGCCAGCTCACCAATGGCGGGAGTGGCCAAAAACATTCAGTACTTC	CASSPMAGVAKNIQYF
many	TRBV20-1	TRBJ2-5	-	TGCAGGTCTACATCCGGGGCCATGATGTGGGAGACCCAGTACTTC	CRSTSGAMMWETQYF
-	TRBV20-1	TRBJ2-3	TRBD1	TGCAGTGCTAACCTGCGACAGGGGACGGTAGATACGCAGTATTTT	CSANLRQGTVDTQYF
many	TRBV5-8	TRBJ2-7	TRBD1	TGTGCCAGCAGTTTTACAGGGGGCTACGAGCAGTACTTC	CASSFTGGYEQYF
-	TRBV5-5	TRBJ2-2	TRBD1	TGTGCCAGCCGCTTGAATGAACAGGGGGCCGGGGAGCTGTTTTTT	CASRLNEQGAGELFF
many	TRBV7-2	TRBJ2-7	-	TGTGCCAGCAGCATTAGCGGCAGCGTCTACGAGCAGTACTTC	CASSISGSVYEQYF
few	TRBV5-4	TRBJ1-1	-	TGTGCCAGCAGCTTTAGCCCCATTGATGAAGCTTTCTTT	CASSFSPIDEAFF
-	TRBV12-3/TRBV12-4	TRBJ2-1	TRBD2	TGTGCCATCAGTTTAACCCGACTAGCGGGATACTCCTACAATGAGCAGTTCTTC	CAISLTRLAGYSYNEQFF
many	TRBV6-5	TRBJ2-3	-	TGTGCCAGCAGTTACGCTTTCGGGGCTGCAGATACGCAGTATTTT	CASSYAFGAADTQYF
many	TRBV5-1	TRBJ2-2	TRBD2	TGCGCCAGCAGCTGGGGACTAGCGGGAGAAACCGGGGAGCTGTTTTTT	CASSWGLAGETGELFF
few	TRBV20-1	TRBJ2-1	TRBD2	TGCAGTGTCGATAGCGGGAGGGCCTTTTACAATGAGCAGTTCTTC	CSVDSGRAFYNEQFF
many	TRBV7-6	TRBJ1-3	-	TGTGCCAGCAGCTTAGGTCTAGGAGGAACTGGAAACACCATATATTTT	CASSLGLGGTGNTIYF
many	TRBV7-2	TRBJ2-7	-	TGTGCCAGCAACCGGGACGGCGCCTCCTACGAGCAGTACTTC	CASNRDGASYEQYF
many	TRBV3-1	TRBJ2-7	TRBD2	TGTGCCAGCAGCCGGACTAGCGGGAGCCAGCAGTACTTC	CASSRTSGSQQYF
many	TRBV28	TRBJ1-2	TRBD1	TGTGCCAGCAGTTTGGGACAGGCCTCTTCGCGCTACACCTTC	CASSLGQASSRYTF
many	TRBV5-6	TRBJ2-3	-	TGTGCCAGCAGCCCTCGTCAGGGATTGGATGGATGGACGCAGTATTTT	CASSPRQGLDGWTQYF
many	TRBV7-8	TRBJ2-2	TRBD1	TGTGCCAGCAACAGGGGGGTAGGCAACACCGGGGAGCTGTTTTTT	CASNRGVGNTGELFF
many	TRBV12-3/TRBV12-4	TRBJ2-1	-	TGTGCCAGCAGTCTATCAGGGTACAATGAGCAGTTCTTC	CASSLSGYNEQFF
-	TRBV5-6	TRBJ2-7	-	TGTGCCAGCAGCCCTGGGCCCCCCTGCGAGCAGTACTTC	CASSPGPPCEQYF
many	TRBV3-1	TRBJ2-7	-	TGTGCCAGCAGCCAAGTCGCAGGCGTTTCCTACGAGCAGTACTTC	CASSQVAGVSYEQYF
-	TRBV3-1	TRBJ2-1	TRBD2	TGTGCCAGAAGCCAAGATCCACTAGCGGGAGGGCATGAGCAGTTCTTC	CARSQDPLAGGHEQFF
-	TRBV4-2	TRBJ2-3	TRBD2	TGTGCCAGCCGGACTAGCGGGACCACTAGCACAGATACGCAGTATTTT	CASRTSGTTSTDTQYF
many	TRBV12-3/TRBV12-4	TRBJ1-6	-	TGTGCCAGCAGTTTCGGTCCCCAGAGGGTACCCCTCCACTTT	CASSFGPQRVPLHF
many	TRBV4-3	TRBJ2-1	TRBD2	TGCGCCAGCAGCCTTACAAGGGGACTAGCTTATGAGCAGTTCTTC	CASSLTRGLAYEQFF